What follows are 5 T cell receptor beta chains derived from one specimen sequenced in a study of cytomegalovirus exposure and HLA in healthy donors. PCR involved 60 Vbeta and 13 Jbeta primers. TCRdb's copy holds only in-frame clones and misses some; the assay was immunoSEQ multiplex PCR. The sample has about 160,000 clones; around four fifths are singletons. The sample comprised PBMCs. The source of these receptors is a woman in her forties or fifties in good health and CMV-seropositive.

The V and J genes are TRBV5-6 and TRBJ2-2, with TRBD1 identical over 8 bases. The CDR3 extends over 13 amino acids. Trimming took 4 bases from V and 6 from J; bases not matched to a gene: 2. The germline V gene encodes CDR1 SGHDT and CDR2 YYEEEE. CDR3 protein: CASSLDRAGELFF. Here the CDR3 DNA reads TGTGCCAGCAGCCTGGACAGGGCCGGGGAGCTGTTTTTT.

The chain uses TRBV7-2 and TRBJ2-3; 11 bases map to TRBD2. Germline V lookup: CDR1 SGHTA, CDR2 FQGNSA. There are 16 residues in the CDR3. V lost 5 bases to trimming and J lost 7 bases; unmatched junction nucleotides: 11. The CDR3 here is CASSGGGVAGGYTQYF. For the CDR3, the DNA is TGTGCCAGCAGCGGGGGAGGGGTAGCGGGGGGGTATACGCAGTATTTT. Looking up the rest from reference TRBV7-2 and TRBJ2-3 gives the full variable domain: GAGVSQSPSNKVTEKGKDVELRCDPISGHTALYWYRQSLGQGLEFLIYFQGNSAPDKSGLPSDRFSAERTGGSVSTLTIQRTQQEDSAVYLCASSGGGVAGGYTQYFGPGTRLTVL.

The rearrangement links TRBV7-9 to TRBJ1-6; D is uncertain. The ends were cut back, 7 bases at V and 5 bases at J, with 15 bases in the middle. CDR1 is SEHNR, CDR2 FQNEAQ, per germline (reference sequence). The CDR3 loop spans 15 amino acids. The CDR3 coding sequence is TGTGCCAGCACCTTGACCAGAGCGAATAATTCACCCCTCCACTTT. The encoded protein is CASTLTRANNSPLHF.

The chain couples TRBV5-4 to TRBJ1-2; 7 bases agree with TRBD1. V shed 5 bases and J 4 bases; nucleotides not matched to a gene: 5. Germline V lookup: CDR1 SGHNT, CDR2 YYREEE (reference sequence). The CDR3 length is 13 residues. Here the CDR3 reads CASSERGLYGYTF. The CDR3 region has the DNA TGTGCCAGCAGTGAGAGGGGGCTCTATGGCTACACCTTC.

The chain uses TRBV6-5 and TRBJ1-6, with 9 bases matching TRBD1. From germline, CDR1 is MNHEY and CDR2 SVGAGI. V lost 10 bases to trimming and J lost 8 bases; unmatched junction nucleotides: 6. The CDR3 loop spans 13 amino acids. The DNA of the CDR3 is TGTGCCACCCGGGACAGGGCGGATTCACCCCTCCACTTT. As protein: CATRDRADSPLHF.